This is a list of T cell receptor beta chains from one sample in a study of regulatory T cells in long-lasting Graves disease. TCRdb itself ran the multiplex PCR reads through MiXCR, one entry per CDR3 protein. The sample yields about 430,000 distinct CDR3 sequences, 20% to 25% seen once. This specimen was peripheral blood mononuclear cells (PBMCs), taken when the disease was refractory, from a patient treated with antithyroid drugs. Every receptor here comes from a female donor with Graves disease. The CDR3 runs from the conserved cysteine through the conserved F or W. D genes are given only for firm matches. Rows may omit the clone size; those that give it use once, few, many or a size class.

V	D	size	J	CDR3
TRBV11-2	.	.	.	CASSLDALAVENEQFF
TRBV7-2	.	many	TRBJ1-4	CASSFSGKGGEKLFF
TRBV30	.	.	TRBJ2-7	CAWEVGGQGGQYF
TRBV20-1	.	.	TRBJ2-7	CSAREDRDEQYF
TRBV28	.	many	TRBJ1-3	CASSLSGISGNTIYF
TRBV7-6	.	few	TRBJ1-5	CASSLSSGQPQHF
TRBV3-1	TRBD1	many	TRBJ1-3	CASSPDRVSGNTIYF
TRBV5-1	.	many	TRBJ1-6	CASSLPGNSPLHF
TRBV12-3/TRBV12-4	.	many	TRBJ2-5	CASRGTLETQYF
TRBV15	.	few	TRBJ1-6	CATSRDKGFGNSPLHF
TRBV7-2	TRBD1	many	TRBJ1-6	CASSLRDSNSPLHF
TRBV6-1	TRBD1	many	TRBJ1-6	CASTWGTGSNSPLHF
TRBV10-3	.	few	TRBJ2-1	CAISATNNEQFF
TRBV27	.	.	TRBJ2-2	CASSSWGDGFTGELFF
TRBV7-8	TRBD2	.	TRBJ2-7	CASSSPPTSGRAWIEQYF
TRBV20-1	TRBD1	many	TRBJ1-2	CSAPTLRQGLGYTF
TRBV10-3	.	many	TRBJ1-2	CAISESIGRDGYTF
TRBV20-1	.	.	TRBJ2-7	CSARDKVAPSTEPYEQYF
TRBV20-1	TRBD1	.	TRBJ1-1	CSASGQGGNTEAFF
TRBV7-9	.	many	TRBJ2-5	CASSLAVLAYQETQYF
TRBV5-1	TRBD1	.	TRBJ2-7	CASSFVPVTGEITYEQYF
TRBV20-1	TRBD2	few	TRBJ2-3	CSASPEGLAGREDTQYF
TRBV20-1	.	few	TRBJ1-1	CSAPPRGDTEAFF
TRBV15	TRBD1	many	TRBJ1-1	CATSSRDREVAFF
TRBV10-3	.	once	TRBJ2-7	CAISDNRDEQYF
TRBV19	TRBD1	few	TRBJ2-7	CASSIQTGLYEQYF